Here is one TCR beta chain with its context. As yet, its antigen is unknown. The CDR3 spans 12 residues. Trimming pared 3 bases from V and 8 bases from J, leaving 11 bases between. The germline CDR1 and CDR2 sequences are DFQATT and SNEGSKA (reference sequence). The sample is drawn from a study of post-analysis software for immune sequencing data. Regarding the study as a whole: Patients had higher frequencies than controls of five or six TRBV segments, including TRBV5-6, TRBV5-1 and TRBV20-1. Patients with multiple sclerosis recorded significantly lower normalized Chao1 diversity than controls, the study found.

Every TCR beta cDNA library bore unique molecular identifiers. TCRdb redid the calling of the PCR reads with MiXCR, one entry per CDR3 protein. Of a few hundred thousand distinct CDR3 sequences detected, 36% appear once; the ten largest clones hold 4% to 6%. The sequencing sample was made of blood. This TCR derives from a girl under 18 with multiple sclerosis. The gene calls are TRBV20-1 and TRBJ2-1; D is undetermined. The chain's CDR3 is CSARLRIDEQFF. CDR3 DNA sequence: TGCAGTGCTAGGCTTAGAATCGATGAGCAGTTCTTC.